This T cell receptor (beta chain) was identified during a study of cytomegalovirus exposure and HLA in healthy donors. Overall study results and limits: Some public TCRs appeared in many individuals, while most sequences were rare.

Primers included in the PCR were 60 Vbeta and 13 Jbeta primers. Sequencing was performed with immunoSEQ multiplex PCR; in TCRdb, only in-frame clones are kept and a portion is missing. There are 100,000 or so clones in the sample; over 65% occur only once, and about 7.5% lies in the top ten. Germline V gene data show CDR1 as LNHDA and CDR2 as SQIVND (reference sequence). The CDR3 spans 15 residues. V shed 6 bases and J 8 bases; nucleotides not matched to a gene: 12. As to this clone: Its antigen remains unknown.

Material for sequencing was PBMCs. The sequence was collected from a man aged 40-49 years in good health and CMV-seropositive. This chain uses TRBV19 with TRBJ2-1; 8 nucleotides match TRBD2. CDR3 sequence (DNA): TGTGCCAGTAGGGTCGGAGCGGGAGCGTCTGATGAGCAGTTCTTC. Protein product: CASRVGAGASDEQFF.